This TCR beta chain is from a study of regulatory T cells in long-lasting Graves disease. Study observations and caveats: Patients with persistent disease showed a bias toward TRBV28, TRBJ1-2 and TRBJ2-5.

Building the TCR beta libraries relied on iRepertoire HTBI primers, and CDR3 regions underwent Arm-PCR. MiXCR was run by TCRdb on the multiplex PCR reads, yielding one entry per CDR3 protein. The profile shows about 660,000 distinct CDR3 sequences, 25% to 30% of them singletons. This CDR3 contains 15 residues. Germline assignment: CDR1 GTSNPN and CDR2 SVGIG (reference sequence). V dropped 2 bases and J dropped 5; count of bases not matched to a gene: 10. Time point meaning: persistent/refractory GD, antithyroid drugs over 5 years with positive TRAb. RNA from PBMCs was the source of the TCR library. Criteria from the American Thyroid Association guidelines were applied to diagnose Graves' disease. On this clonotype: Its antigen is undetermined.

The sequences come from peripheral blood mononuclear cells (PBMCs), collected when the disease was refractory, from a patient treated with antithyroid drugs. This TCR was recovered from a female donor with Graves disease. The rearrangement joins TRBV30 to TRBJ1-1, with 8 bases matching TRBD1. CDR3 bases: TGTGCCTGGAGTCTCGGACAGGGAAGAGCGACTGAAGCTTTCTTT. Translated: CAWSLGQGRATEAFF.